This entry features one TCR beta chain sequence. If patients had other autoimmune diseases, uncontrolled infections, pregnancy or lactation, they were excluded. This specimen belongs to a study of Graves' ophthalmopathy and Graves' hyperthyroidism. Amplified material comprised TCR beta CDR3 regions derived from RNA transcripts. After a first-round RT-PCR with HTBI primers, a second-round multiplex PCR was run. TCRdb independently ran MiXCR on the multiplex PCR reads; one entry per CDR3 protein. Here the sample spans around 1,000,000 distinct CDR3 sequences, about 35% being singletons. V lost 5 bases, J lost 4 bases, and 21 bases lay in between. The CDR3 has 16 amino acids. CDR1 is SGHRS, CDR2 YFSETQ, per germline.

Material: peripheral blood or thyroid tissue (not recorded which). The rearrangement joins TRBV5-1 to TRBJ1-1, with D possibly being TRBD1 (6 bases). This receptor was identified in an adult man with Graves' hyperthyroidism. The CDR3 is CASREGGGVWSTEAFF. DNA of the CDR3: TGCGCCAGCAGGGAGGGGGGAGGGGTGTGGAGCACTGAAGCTTTCTTT.